The next 27 T cell receptor beta chains were all read from a single sample in a study of cytomegalovirus exposure and HLA in healthy donors. The PCR made use of 60 Vbeta and 13 Jbeta primers. TCRdb keeps only in-frame clones here, not all; method: immunoSEQ multiplex PCR. The data show roughly 140,000 clones, approximately 84% seen once. The sequenced sample consisted of PBMCs. The receptors shown here come from a woman aged 60-70 years in good health and CMV-seropositive.

This clone occurred once. This chain uses TRBV28 with TRBJ2-1; maybe TRBD1 (6 bases). From germline, CDR1 is MDHEN and CDR2 SYDVKM. The CDR3 has 14 amino acids. Trimming pared 5 bases from V and 5 bases from J, leaving 13 bases between. CDR3 amino acids: CASSPLGTNNEQFF. CDR3 coding DNA: TGTGCCAGCAGTCCCCTCGGGACAAACAATGAGCAGTTCTTC.

On this clone itself: One end of the junction does not line up with germline, which may come from a read error. V and J are TRBV28 and TRBJ1-2; 8 nucleotides match TRBD1. Looked up from germline, CDR1 is MDHEN and CDR2 is SYDVKM. This CDR3 is 11 amino acids long. CDR3 sequence (DNA): TGTGCCAGCAGCCCTGGGCGGGACAGGCTCTTC. Its protein is CASSPGRDRLF.

V is TRBV30 and J is TRBJ2-7; 8 bases fit TRBD1. The germline V gene has CDR1 GTSNPN and CDR2 SVGIG (reference sequence). Trimming took 4 bases from V and 7 from J; bases not matched to a gene: 6. This CDR3 comprises 12 residues. Written as DNA, the CDR3 is TGTGCCTGGACGGACAGGGTTGGTGAGCAGTACTTC. Its protein is CAWTDRVGEQYF.

This clone was detected only a few times. The chain has TRBV27 and TRBJ2-7; TRBD2 aligns across 11 bases. In germline, CDR1 is MNHEY, CDR2 SMNVEV (reference sequence). The V gene end was trimmed by 10 bases and the J gene end by 5 bases; junction bases not matched to a gene: 7. This CDR3 region has 13 residues. CDR3 bases: TGTGCCATCCGACTAGCGGGAAGTGACGAGCAGTACTTC. It specifies CAIRLAGSDEQYF.

The genes are TRBV2 and TRBJ2-7; TRBD1 matches at 7 bases. This CDR3 has 13 amino acids. CDR1 is SNHLY, CDR2 FYNNEI, per germline. V trimming: 8 bases; J trimming: 4 bases; junction bases outside the gene matches: 8. Here the CDR3 DNA reads TGTGCCAGCTTGGGAGACAGGGCATACGAGCAGTACTTC. Translation gives CASLGDRAYEQYF.

The rearrangement links TRBV30 to TRBJ1-3; 9 bases are a match to TRBD1. Germline assignment: CDR1 GTSNPN and CDR2 SVGIG (reference sequence). The CDR3 runs 13 residues. V dropped 7 bases and J dropped 7; count of bases not matched to a gene: 8. CDR3 in DNA: TGTGCCTTTCCGGACAGGGGTGAGAACACCATATATTTT. This sequence encodes CAFPDRGENTIYF.

This chain joins TRBV5-4 and TRBJ2-7, with 10 bases identical to TRBD1. The trim removed 4 bases at V and 5 bases at J, leaving 6 bases unmatched. CDR1 is SGHNT, CDR2 YYREEE, per germline (reference sequence). There are 14 residues in the CDR3. In DNA form, the CDR3 reads TGTGCCAGCAGCCCGGGACAGGGGATCCACGAGCAGTACTTC. Its translation is CASSPGQGIHEQYF.

V usage is TRBV30 and J usage is TRBJ1-2, with D maybe TRBD1 (5 bases). V lost 0 bases, J lost 4 bases, and 9 bases lay in between. Germline-derived CDR1 and CDR2 are GTSNPN and SVGIG (reference sequence). This CDR3 is built from 13 residues. The CDR3 region has the DNA TGTGCCTGGAGTGTAGGCCAGGGCTATGGCTACACCTTC. It translates to CAWSVGQGYGYTF.

V usage is TRBV11-3 and J usage is TRBJ1-1, with D unresolved. The CDR3 has 13 amino acids. Germline loops: CDR1 SGHNT, CDR2 YENEEA. V was clipped by 2 bases and J by 1 base, with 5 bases between them. CDR3 in DNA: TGTGCCAGCAGCTTACTCCGGAACACTGAAGCTTTCTTT. Protein sequence: CASSLLRNTEAFF.

The chain joins TRBV9 to TRBJ1-1; TRBD1 might be the D (6 bases). CDR1 and CDR2 from the germline V gene are SGDLS and YYNGEE. This CDR3 is 16 amino acids long. V lost 0 bases and J lost 0, with 12 bases in between. CDR3 sequence (DNA): TGTGCCAGCAGCGTAGGGGGGGGGCCGATGAACACTGAAGCTTTCTTT. Its protein is CASSVGGGPMNTEAFF.

In this sample, this clone turned up once. The CDR3 sequence: CASGVSSGQNTQYF. In DNA form, the CDR3 reads TGTGCCAGCGGAGTGTCTAGCGGGCAGAATACGCAGTATTTT. The chain joins TRBV27 to TRBJ2-3; 8 bases agree with TRBD2. V gave up 8 bases and J gave up 7 bases; unmatched junction bases: 11. Germline lookup yields CDR1 MNHEY and CDR2 SMNVEV (reference sequence). The CDR3 totals 14 residues.

The rearrangement links TRBV19 to TRBJ2-3; TRBD2 matches 11 bases. V lost 9 bases to trimming and J lost 2 bases; unmatched junction nucleotides: 7. The CDR3 contains 15 residues. In germline, CDR1 is LNHDA, CDR2 SQIVND (reference sequence). This CDR3 reads CASMLAGGPTDTQYF. The CDR3 bases are TGTGCCAGCATGCTAGCGGGAGGACCCACAGATACGCAGTATTTT.

The chain links TRBV7-2 to TRBJ2-7; tentatively, D is TRBD2 (6 bases). Trimming shortened V by 5 bases and J by 4 bases, and 18 bases separated the two germline ends. In germline, CDR1 is SGHTA, CDR2 FQGNSA. The CDR3 consists of 15 residues. In DNA form, the CDR3 reads TGTGCCAGCAGCCGGACCGGCGGGACGGGTTACGAGCAGTACTTC. It specifies CASSRTGGTGYEQYF. Together with reference TRBV7-2 and TRBJ2-7, the CDR3 gives the full variable domain: GAGVSQSPSNKVTEKGKDVELRCDPISGHTALYWYRQSLGQGLEFLIYFQGNSAPDKSGLPSDRFSAERTGGSVSTLTIQRTQQEDSAVYLCASSRTGGTGYEQYFGPGTRLTVT.

The chain uses TRBV19 and TRBJ2-7, with 11 bases that match TRBD2. The V gene end was trimmed by 4 bases and the J gene end by 3 bases; junction bases not matched to a gene: 11. CDR1 and CDR2 from the germline V gene are LNHDA and SQIVND (reference sequence). CDR3 length: 17 residues. This chain's CDR3 is CASSRALTSGNIYEQYF. Written as DNA, the CDR3 is TGTGCCAGTAGTAGGGCTCTGACTAGCGGGAATATCTACGAGCAGTACTTC.

The chain couples TRBV19 to TRBJ2-7; 8 positions agree with TRBD2. Germline V lookup: CDR1 LNHDA, CDR2 SQIVND (reference sequence). This CDR3 is 18 amino acids long. V trimming: 5 bases; J trimming: 0 bases; junction bases outside the gene matches: 15. For the CDR3, the DNA is TGTGCCAGTAGTTGGGGGCTAGCGGGCTCTTCAGGCTCCTACGAGCAGTACTTC. Its protein product is CASSWGLAGSSGSYEQYF.

This chain connects TRBV7-2 to TRBJ1-5; TRBD1 is a possible D gene (6 bases). Germline V gives CDR1 SGHTA, CDR2 FQGNSA. The CDR3 has 13 amino acids. V was cut by 4 bases and J by 4 bases, with 8 bases left in between. Here the CDR3 DNA reads TGTGCCAGCAGCTCAAGGGGGAATCAGCCCCAGCATTTT. Its protein product is CASSSRGNQPQHF.

The V gene is TRBV7-2, the J gene TRBJ2-5; D is unresolved. This CDR3 comprises 11 residues. Per germline, CDR1 SGHTA and CDR2 FQGNSA. Trimming took 2 bases from V and 11 from J, leaving 9 bases between them. The CDR3 region is CASSLNYQQYF. In DNA, the CDR3 is TGTGCCAGCAGCTTAAATTACCAGCAGTACTTC. Together with reference TRBV7-2 and TRBJ2-5, the CDR3 gives the full variable domain: GAGVSQSPSNKVTEKGKDVELRCDPISGHTALYWYRQSLGQGLEFLIYFQGNSAPDKSGLPSDRFSAERTGGSVSTLTIQRTQQEDSAVYLCASSLNYQQYFGPGTRLLVL.

DNA for the CDR3: TGTGCCTGGAGTGAACTAGCGAGGGAGACCCAGTACTTC. Encoded protein: CAWSELARETQYF. The rearrangement links TRBV30 to TRBJ2-5; 7 bases line up with TRBD2. The V gene end was trimmed by 1 base and the J gene end by 5 bases; junction bases not matched to a gene: 4. There are 13 residues in the CDR3. CDR1 is GTSNPN and CDR2 is SVGIG in the germline V gene (reference sequence).

The chain links TRBV11-2 to TRBJ2-2, with 10 bases lining up with TRBD2. This CDR3 is 17 amino acids long. In germline, CDR1 is SGHAT, CDR2 FQNNGV. The junction had 8 bases not matched to a gene; V was cut back by 2 bases and J by 5 bases. For the CDR3, the DNA is TGTGCCAGCAGCTTAAGGTGGGCTAGCGGGAGAACCGGGGAGCTGTTTTTT. It yields the protein CASSLRWASGRTGELFF.

CDR3 loop: CASRPPGQGLGYTF. The CDR3 DNA is TGTGCCAGCAGACCTCCGGGACAGGGTTTGGGCTACACCTTC. The rearrangement links TRBV6-6 to TRBJ1-2; 9 bases match TRBD1. V lost 6 bases and J lost 8; bases outside the gene matches: 10. The CDR3 has 14 residues. Germline CDR1 and CDR2: MNHNY and SVGAGI (reference sequence).

This clone was picked up a small number of times. The chain joins TRBV11-2 to TRBJ1-1; D not resolved. The CDR3 totals 13 residues. Germline V CDR1 and CDR2: SGHAT, FQNNGV. Trimming took off 5 bases at V and 3 bases at J, with 10 bases between the two ends. CDR3: CASSRESDTEAFF. CDR3 sequence (DNA): TGTGCCAGCAGCCGCGAATCGGACACTGAAGCTTTCTTT.

The chain is built from TRBV4-2 and TRBJ2-5, with D possibly being TRBD2 (7 bases). TRBJ2-7 matches the DNA end more closely, so the J call is doubtful. The germline V gene has CDR1 LGHNA and CDR2 YNFKEQ. This CDR3 spans 14 amino acids. This CDR3 reads CASSQEGGDYEQYF. The CDR3 DNA is TGTGCCAGCAGCCAGGAAGGGGGGGACTACGAGCAGTACTTC.

The V call is TRBV6-5, the J call TRBJ2-2; D unresolved. The CDR3 spans 13 residues. In germline, CDR1 is MNHEY, CDR2 SVGAGI. V lost 6 bases and J lost 0, with 5 bases in between. The CDR3 DNA reads TGTGCCAGCAGACAACCGAACACCGGGGAGCTGTTTTTT. Translated: CASRQPNTGELFF.

Only one count was recorded for this clone. The V and J genes are TRBV7-2 and TRBJ2-3; D perhaps matches TRBD2 (5 bases). This CDR3 region has 15 residues. Trimming shortened V by 5 bases and J by 0 bases, and 12 bases separated the two germline ends. Germline V CDR1 and CDR2: SGHTA, FQGNSA. The CDR3 here is CASSPGLRSTDTQYF. DNA for the CDR3: TGTGCCAGCAGCCCCGGACTTAGGAGCACAGATACGCAGTATTTT.

This clone was seen more than once but under ten times. The rearrangement links TRBV7-9 to TRBJ2-3; 7 bases are shared with TRBD2. CDR1 and CDR2 from the germline V gene are SEHNR and FQNEAQ (reference sequence). V lost 3 bases, J lost 0 bases, and 9 bases stayed unmatched. The CDR3 loop spans 17 amino acids. This CDR3 is CASSFPREGSSTDTQYF. As DNA, the CDR3 is TGTGCCAGCAGCTTCCCGAGGGAGGGGTCTAGCACAGATACGCAGTATTTT.

This clone was observed a few times. The chain links TRBV6-6 to TRBJ2-7; 9 nucleotides match TRBD1. This CDR3 contains 15 residues. CDR1 MNHNY and CDR2 SVGAGI come from the germline V gene (reference sequence). V dropped 0 bases and J dropped 4; count of bases not matched to a gene: 4. The CDR3 here is CASSYSGDRVYEQYF. The CDR3 nucleotides read TGTGCCAGCAGTTACTCGGGGGACAGGGTATACGAGCAGTACTTC.

This chain joins TRBV5-1 and TRBJ1-3, with D unclear. Trimming took off 4 bases at V and 0 bases at J, with 8 bases between the two ends. This CDR3 has 14 residues. The germline V gene encodes CDR1 SGHRS and CDR2 YFSETQ. The CDR3 sequence: CASSPEGSGNTIYF. The CDR3 DNA reads as TGCGCCAGCAGCCCGGAGGGCTCTGGAAACACCATATATTTT.